The sequence of this T cell receptor beta chain was determined in a study of cytomegalovirus exposure and HLA in healthy donors (dated by TCRdb to between 2016 and 2019). Study-wide context: An earlier analysis of roughly 500 of the donors reported roughly 300 Gb of sequence data and around 110 million unique TCR beta sequences from roughly 200 million T cells. Genome-wide SNP genotypes for about 60% of the roughly 670 donors were used in a later genetic analysis, which treated that subset as a discovery cohort. Class I and class II HLA loci were covered by the typing at four-digit resolution. The number of donors typed differed by locus, with about 629-630 for A, B, C, DRB1 and DQB1, more than 500 for DQA1, 606 for DPA1, and around 450 for DPB1. The study was designed to test whether signatures of past pathogen exposure could be identified by cataloging public T cell receptors. Every discovery cohort repertoire had been produced on one sequencing platform. An early release covering roughly 580 HLA-typed donors comprised approximately 290 gigabases of sequencing data and tens of millions of unique TCR sequences. To predict cytomegalovirus infection status, the study brought together high-throughput TCR immunosequencing, statistical association of individual TCRs with disease status, and machine learning. Donor age, sex, ethnicity and CMV serostatus were compiled alongside the repertoire data. The later analysis used no new phenotypic data to find candidate immune exposures, relying instead on TCR beta sequences and their occurrence across donors. In a later analysis, previously published TCR beta repertoires from about 670 donors were re-analyzed and high-resolution HLA genotyping was added so that TCR occurrence patterns could be studied. The genetic ancestry cluster associated with self-reported Caucasian donors included about four fifths of the roughly 390 genotyped donors. Because of strong linkage in the cohort, 4 to 6 DR-DQ haplotypes were treated as single units for association and clustering. The study used immunosequencing to profile the T cell repertoires of 666 subjects and linked those repertoires to cytomegalovirus serostatus. On average, approximately 250,000 unique TCR beta nucleotide sequences were sequenced per donor among several hundred genotyped donors of the cohort, with roughly 18% of those sequences being non-productive. In an earlier analysis of a few hundred of the donors, high-throughput TCR beta sequencing was used to judge whether each TCR beta V gene segment behaved as functional or pseudogenic. In addition to the first cohort of about 650 subjects, a separate validation cohort of over 90 different subjects was used. What the work shows at the level of the full study, not this receptor alone: A later analysis associated 17,000 or so TCR beta sequences with specific HLA alleles at a false discovery rate of 0.05. When HLA alleles, especially DR and DQ, strongly co-occurred, TCR associations were difficult to assign to individual alleles. The study listed 164 TCR beta chains as associated with cytomegalovirus. Some 15 rarely observed V segments, including chromosome 9 orphons, were excluded from the earlier analysis of about 500 of the donors because counts were too low. Three of the identified cytomegalovirus-associated TCR beta chains were confirmed in vitro to be specific for cytomegalovirus antigens. A later analysis found that TCR association rates varied across HLA loci, with DRB1 alleles showing the most associated TCRs and HLA-C alleles the fewest. This cohort had only TCR beta chains sequenced, and the lack of alpha or paired-chain data limited which features could be detected. A further reported finding was that TCR beta sequences accurately predicted the HLA-A and HLA-B alleles for most subjects in the first cohort. The authors suggested that the approach could potentially be generalized to other disease states and immunological phenotypes. A cluster of highly shared sequence variants was judged likely to be a technical artifact of the sequencing pipeline. In a later analysis, several top co-occurrence clusters were reported to appear linked to parvovirus B19, influenza, CMV and Epstein-Barr virus. Roughly uniform sequencing depth across donors was assumed in presence/absence analyses, although this assumption may not hold. Compared with the roughly 700-donor mean, donors in an Asian-associated ancestry cluster had fewer N-insertions in productive TCRs, according to a later genetic analysis. An association between a missense DCLRE1C variant and V-gene and J-gene trimming of TCR beta chains was found in a later genetic analysis and replicated in an independent cohort. Immune exposure information for the cohort was limited to CMV serostatus. Most TCR sequences were seen in very few donors, while some public TCRs were found in many individuals. Because the 87-base-pair reads could not distinguish some IMGT-functional V segments, including TRBV6-2 and TRBV6-3, those segments were excluded. Compared with equally common non-associated chains, HLA-associated TCR beta chains in a later analysis were more clonally expanded and had lower generation probabilities. Linkage disequilibrium might explain the correlated functional status among segregating V segments, but an unknown experimental factor could not be excluded. Because HLA typing was unavailable for some donors at each locus, only the typed subset was used in association tests. Broadly in line with IMGT annotations, most TCR beta V segments showed up in productive rearrangements about 90% or about 30% of the time in an earlier analysis of approximately 600 of the donors. In both the original and validation cohorts, the classifier was reported to diagnose cytomegalovirus status with high specificity and sensitivity. In a later analysis, most CMV-associated TCR beta chains were found to appear HLA-restricted, with HLA associations seemingly driven largely by CMV exposure.

The germline V gene encodes CDR1 LNHDA and CDR2 SQIVND (reference sequence). The CDR3 goes from the cysteine to the phenylalanine over 14 residues. Only the CDR3 region is kept as DNA, spanning 42 bases read in frame from base 1. At the junction V is shortened by 10 bases and J by 8 bases; bases outside the gene matches: 15. Receptor amplification or capture employed the immunoSEQ multiplex PCR assay. The multiplex PCR relied on a mix of 60 forward primers for TCR Vbeta segments and 13 reverse primers for TCR Jbeta segments. The CDR3 region of rearranged TCR beta genes was amplified from genomic DNA by a multiplex PCR assay. The Illumina HiSeq System was used to sequence the amplified TCR beta libraries as 87-base-pair reads. In the authors' own workflow: A later analysis counted 65 million to 90 million unique TCR beta chains across the 666 repertoires, and 9 million to 14 million of these chains were shared by at least two donors. Raw reads were error-corrected and collapsed into unique sequences with a nearest-neighbor algorithm that merged closely related sequences to remove PCR and sequencing errors. Alignment of CDR3 sequences to IMGT reference sequences was used to assign V, D and J gene segments. For a sequence to be retained, a match of at least six nucleotides was required to both a V gene segment and a J gene segment. Rearrangements were called productive when the CDR3 lacked stop codons and stayed in frame with V and J; all others were non-productive. Following IMGT convention, CDR3 was defined as the stretch from the second conserved V-encoded cysteine to the conserved J-encoded phenylalanine. In an earlier analysis of around 640 of the donors, sequences lacking an unambiguous match to a single V gene segment were excluded. An earlier analysis of approximately 590 of the donors classified V segments as functional when productive rearrangements were above 56.7% and as segregating when the standard deviation between donors was above 5%. A statistical classification framework was developed to diagnose cytomegalovirus status using the catalog of TCR beta chain sequences. In a later analysis, V and J genes were assigned by comparing TCR nucleotide sequences against IMGT/GENE-DB human TR gene sequences. A later analysis assigned CDR3 sequences and most-parsimonious VDJ recombination scenarios with the TCRdist pipeline. In a later analysis, every TCR beta chain was defined by the combination of its CDR3 amino acid sequence and its V-gene family, and reads without a unique V-gene family were dropped. A later analysis removed 500 to 600 highly shared, low-generation-probability nucleotide sequences to deal with suspected cross-contamination and a sequencing artifact. In a later analysis, a clonal expansion index was calculated for each public chain from normalized within-repertoire ranks of inferred template counts. In a later analysis, generation probabilities were computed using a VDJ recombination model fitted to out-of-frame rearrangements, and the results were checked against IGoR. A later analysis scored TCR-TCR, TCR-HLA and TCR-CMV co-occurrence with hypergeometric tests, applying a repertoire-size bias correction to TCR pairs. False discovery rates were estimated in a later analysis by permuting HLA or CMV assignments 20 times. A later analysis grouped co-occurring TCRs with DBSCAN, adding TCRdist sequence similarity when clustering within HLA-allele-positive subsets. Repertoires with fewer than 30,000 or more than 120,000 public chains, plus five repertoires with anomalous nucleotide sharing, were excluded from co-occurrence clustering. TCRdb obtained this table from immuneACCESS and retained in-frame rearrangements with V and J assigned. These tables miss some clones; where compared with another copy, unresolved V genes account for less than half of the shortfall, and the remainder is unexplained. The DNA gave D and trimming, while V, J and clone size come from that table. The sample table lists 100,000 to 150,000 clones, around 81% of them with a count of one. The ten largest make up about 0.7% of the sample.

The cohort was made up of 500 to 800 healthy bone marrow donors. At the time of sampling, every cohort member was nominally healthy, though immune exposures that went unrecorded were likely present. The donor was CMV seronegative and was included in the group of under 450 seronegative cohort members. Each donor provided a peripheral blood sample, and peripheral blood mononuclear cells were used for TCR beta sequencing. Genomic DNA extraction from the blood cell samples was performed with the Qiagen DNeasy Blood Extraction Kit. This clone was seen just once. Its antigen specificity is not known. Per-nucleotide qualities are absent, and no much larger clonotype sits a single base away.

The clonotype originates from a man between 18 and 35 years old in good health and CMV-seronegative. Input material: PBMCs. Recombination connected TRBV19 to TRBJ2-7, with 9 central nucleotides matching TRBD1. The CDR3 reads CATRQGQGAQKQYF. Here is the DNA: TGTGCCACCAGACAGGGACAGGGAGCCCAGAAGCAGTACTTC.